These 6 T cell receptor beta chains originate from one sample sequenced in a study of blood T cell repertoires in COVID-19. The repertoire was sequenced with immunoSEQ multiplex PCR; TCRdb's copy has only in-frame clones and lacks some. The sample consists of fewer than 350,000 clones, 85% of them appearing once. Sequences were obtained from PBMCs or T cells enriched from blood (not recorded which). The receptors derive from a woman younger than 45 who had been exposed to COVID-19.

The CDR3 reads CASSEDEYGSGSTDTQYF. The CDR3, as DNA: TGTGCCAGCAGTGAAGACGAGTATGGTAGCGGTAGCACAGATACGCAGTATTTT. The rearrangement links TRBV6-1 to TRBJ2-3; TRBD2 might be the D (6 bases). The CDR3 has 18 amino acids. CDR1 is MNHNS, CDR2 SASEGT, per germline. Trimming took 1 base from V and 0 from J, leaving 17 bases between them.

J is TRBJ2-5 and V is TRBV15; a possible D gene is TRBD1 (6 bases). Germline loops: CDR1 LNHNV, CDR2 YYDKDF (reference sequence). Trimming cost V 0 bases and J 5 bases, with 16 bases left between them. This CDR3 has 16 amino acids. The chain's CDR3 is CATSRETRTVRETQYF. The DNA for the CDR3 is TGTGCCACCAGCAGAGAGACCCGGACAGTCCGGGAGACCCAGTACTTC.

The J gene is TRBJ2-2, the V gene TRBV7-6, with TRBD1 matching over 10 bases. The germline gives CDR1 SGHVS, CDR2 FNYEAQ. V gave up 5 bases and J gave up 2 bases; unmatched junction bases: 5. The CDR3 consists of 16 residues. CDR3 residues: CASSPATGGNTGELFF. The CDR3 DNA reads as TGTGCCAGCAGCCCTGCGACAGGGGGCAACACCGGGGAGCTGTTTTTT.

The chain links TRBV29-1 to TRBJ2-2; TRBD2 matches at 12 bases. The CDR3 loop spans 15 amino acids. Germline V gene lookup returns CDR1 SQVTM and CDR2 ANQGSEA. The ends lost 6 bases at V and 7 bases at J; junction bases unmatched: 9. The CDR3 is CSVVTSGGYIGELFF. The CDR3 DNA reads as TGCAGCGTCGTCACTAGCGGGGGGTACATCGGGGAGCTGTTTTTT.

The chain has TRBV7-2 and TRBJ2-7; 9 nucleotides agree with TRBD1. V lost 5 bases to trimming and J lost 5 bases; unmatched junction nucleotides: 7. The length of the CDR3 is 14 residues. CDR1 SGHTA and CDR2 FQGNSA come from the germline V gene. CDR3 loop: CASSPQGASDEQYF. DNA of the CDR3: TGTGCCAGCAGCCCACAGGGGGCGTCGGACGAGCAGTACTTC.

This clone was observed a few times. The V gene is TRBV30, the J gene TRBJ2-7, with D hard to call. This CDR3 comprises 9 residues. The germline V gene has CDR1 GTSNPN and CDR2 SVGIG (reference sequence). The CDR3, as DNA: TGTTCCTCAGGTCACGAGCAGTACTTC. Protein sequence: CSSGHEQYF.